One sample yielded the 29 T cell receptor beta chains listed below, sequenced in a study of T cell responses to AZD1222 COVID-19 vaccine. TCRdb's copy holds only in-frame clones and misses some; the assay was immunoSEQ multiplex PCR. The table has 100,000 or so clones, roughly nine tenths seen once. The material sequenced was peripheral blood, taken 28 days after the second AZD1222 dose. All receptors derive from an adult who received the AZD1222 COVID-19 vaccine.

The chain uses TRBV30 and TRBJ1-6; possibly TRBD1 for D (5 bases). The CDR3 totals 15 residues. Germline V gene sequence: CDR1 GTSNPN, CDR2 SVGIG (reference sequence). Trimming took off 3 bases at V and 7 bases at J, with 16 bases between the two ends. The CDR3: CAWRAGPRRNSPLHF. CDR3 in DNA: TGTGCCTGGAGAGCAGGGCCCCGGAGGAATTCACCCCTCCACTTT. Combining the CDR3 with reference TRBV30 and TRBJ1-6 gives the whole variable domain SQTIHQWPATLVQPVGSPLSLECTVEGTSNPNLYWYRQAAGRGLQLLFYSVGIGQISSEVPQNLSASRPQDRQFILSSKKLLLSDSGFYLCAWRAGPRRNSPLHFGNGTRLTVT.

The CDR3 sequence is CASSEPTRSVAGETQYF. CDR3 in DNA: TGTGCCAGCAGCGAACCAACTCGCAGCGTCGCTGGTGAGACCCAGTACTTC. The gene calls are TRBV7-2 and TRBJ2-5; D is unclear. The V gene's germline CDR1 is SGHTA and CDR2 FQGNSA. V lost 5 bases and J 5 bases, leaving 24 bases between the germline ends. This CDR3 contains 17 residues.

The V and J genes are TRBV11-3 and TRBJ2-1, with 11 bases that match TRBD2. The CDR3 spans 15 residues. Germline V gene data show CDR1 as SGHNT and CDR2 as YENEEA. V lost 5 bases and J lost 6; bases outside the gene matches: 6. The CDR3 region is CASSPGTSGSNEQFF. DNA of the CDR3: TGTGCCAGCAGCCCCGGGACTAGCGGAAGCAATGAGCAGTTCTTC.

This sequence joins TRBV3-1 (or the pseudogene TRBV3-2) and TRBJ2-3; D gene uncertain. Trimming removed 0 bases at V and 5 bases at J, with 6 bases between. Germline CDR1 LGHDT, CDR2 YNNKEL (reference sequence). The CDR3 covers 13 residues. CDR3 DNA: TGTGCCAGCAGCCAAGAAACGGGAGATACGCAGTATTTT. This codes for CASSQETGDTQYF.

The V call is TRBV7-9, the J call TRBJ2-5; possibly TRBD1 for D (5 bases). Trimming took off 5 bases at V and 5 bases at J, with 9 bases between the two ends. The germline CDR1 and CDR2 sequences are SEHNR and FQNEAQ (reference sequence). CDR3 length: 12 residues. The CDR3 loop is CASSATVETQYF. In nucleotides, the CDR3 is TGTGCCAGCAGCGCGACAGTCGAGACCCAGTACTTC.

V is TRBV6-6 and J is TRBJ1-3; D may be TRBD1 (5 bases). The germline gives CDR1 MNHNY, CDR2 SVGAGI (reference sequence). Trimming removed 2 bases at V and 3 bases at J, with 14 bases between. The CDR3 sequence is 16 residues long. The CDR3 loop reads CASSYLSGEDGNTIYF. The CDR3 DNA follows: TGTGCCAGCAGTTACCTCTCGGGGGAGGATGGAAACACCATATATTTT.

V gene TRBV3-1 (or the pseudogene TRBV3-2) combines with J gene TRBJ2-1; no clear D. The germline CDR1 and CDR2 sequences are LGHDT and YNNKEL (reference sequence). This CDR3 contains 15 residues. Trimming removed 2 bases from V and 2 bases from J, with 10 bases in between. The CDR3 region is CASSQNGLAYNEQFF. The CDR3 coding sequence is TGTGCCAGCAGCCAAAACGGCCTAGCCTACAATGAGCAGTTCTTC.

The CDR3 loop reads CASSLFPEAFF. DNA of the CDR3: TGTGCCAGCAGTTTATTTCCTGAAGCTTTCTTT. The J gene is TRBJ1-1, the V gene TRBV12-3 or TRBV12-4, with no clear D. Deletions cut 2 bases from V and 6 bases from J, with 4 bases between. The CDR3 contains 11 residues.

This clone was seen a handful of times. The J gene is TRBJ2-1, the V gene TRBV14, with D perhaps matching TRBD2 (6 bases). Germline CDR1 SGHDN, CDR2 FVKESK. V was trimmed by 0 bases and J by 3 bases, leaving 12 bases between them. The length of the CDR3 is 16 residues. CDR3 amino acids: CASSQEWAGIYNEQFF. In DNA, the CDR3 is TGTGCCAGCAGCCAAGAGTGGGCGGGAATCTACAATGAGCAGTTCTTC.

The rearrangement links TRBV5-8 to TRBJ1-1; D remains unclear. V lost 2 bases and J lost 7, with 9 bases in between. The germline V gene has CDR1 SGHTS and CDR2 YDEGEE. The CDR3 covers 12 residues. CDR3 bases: TGTGCCAGCAGCTTTGGGTGGCGTGAAGCTTTCTTT. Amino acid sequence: CASSFGWREAFF.

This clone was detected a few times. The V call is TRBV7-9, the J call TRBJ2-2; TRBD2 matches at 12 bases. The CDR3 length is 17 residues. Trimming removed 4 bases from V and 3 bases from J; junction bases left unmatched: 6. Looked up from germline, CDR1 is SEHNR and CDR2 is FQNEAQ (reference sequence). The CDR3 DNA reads TGTGCCAGCAGCTCCCGACGACTAGCGGGAGACACCGGGGAGCTGTTTTTT. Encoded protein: CASSSRRLAGDTGELFF.

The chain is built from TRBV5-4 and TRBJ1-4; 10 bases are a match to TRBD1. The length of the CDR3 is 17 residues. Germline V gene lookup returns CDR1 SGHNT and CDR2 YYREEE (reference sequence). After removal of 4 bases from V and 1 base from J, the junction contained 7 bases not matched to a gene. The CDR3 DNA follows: TGTGCCAGCAGCCTTCGGACAGGGGGGAGAACTAATGAAAAACTGTTTTTT. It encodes CASSLRTGGRTNEKLFF.

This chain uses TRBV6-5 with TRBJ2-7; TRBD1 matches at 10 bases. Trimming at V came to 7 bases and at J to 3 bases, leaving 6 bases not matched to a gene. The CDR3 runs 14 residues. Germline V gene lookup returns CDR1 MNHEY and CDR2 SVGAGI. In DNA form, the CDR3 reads TGTGCCAGCATCCCCGGGACAGGGGTCTACGAGCAGTACTTC. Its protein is CASIPGTGVYEQYF.

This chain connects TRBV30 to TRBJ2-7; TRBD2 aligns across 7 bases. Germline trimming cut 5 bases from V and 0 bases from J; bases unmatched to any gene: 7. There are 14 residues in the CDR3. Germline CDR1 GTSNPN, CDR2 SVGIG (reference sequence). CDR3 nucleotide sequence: TGTGCCTGGGATGGGGGGGACCTCTCCTACGAGCAGTACTTC. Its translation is CAWDGGDLSYEQYF.

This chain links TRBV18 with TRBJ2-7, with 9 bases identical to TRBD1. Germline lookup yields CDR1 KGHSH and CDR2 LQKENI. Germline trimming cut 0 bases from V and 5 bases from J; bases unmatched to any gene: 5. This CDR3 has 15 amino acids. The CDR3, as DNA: TGTGCCAGCTCACCACCCGGGACAGGGCCCAACGAGCAGTACTTC. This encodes CASSPPGTGPNEQYF.

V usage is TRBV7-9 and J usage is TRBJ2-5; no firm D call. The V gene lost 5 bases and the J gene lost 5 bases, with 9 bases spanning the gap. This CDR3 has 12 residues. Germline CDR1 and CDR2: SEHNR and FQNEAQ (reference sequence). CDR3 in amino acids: CASSPGEETQYF. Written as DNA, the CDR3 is TGTGCCAGCAGCCCCGGAGAGGAGACCCAGTACTTC.

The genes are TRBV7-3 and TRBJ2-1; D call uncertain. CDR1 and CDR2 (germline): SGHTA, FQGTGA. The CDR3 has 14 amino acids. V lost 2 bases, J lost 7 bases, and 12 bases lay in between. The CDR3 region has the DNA TGTGCCAGCAGCTTAGATCCGGGCATGAATGAGCAGTTCTTC. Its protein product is CASSLDPGMNEQFF.

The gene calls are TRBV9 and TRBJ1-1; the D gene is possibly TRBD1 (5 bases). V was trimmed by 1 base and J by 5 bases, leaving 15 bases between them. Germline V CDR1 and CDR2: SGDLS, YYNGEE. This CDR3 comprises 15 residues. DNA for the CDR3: TGTGCCAGCAGCGTATCTGGGGCCGGGGTTACTGAAGCTTTCTTT. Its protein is CASSVSGAGVTEAFF.

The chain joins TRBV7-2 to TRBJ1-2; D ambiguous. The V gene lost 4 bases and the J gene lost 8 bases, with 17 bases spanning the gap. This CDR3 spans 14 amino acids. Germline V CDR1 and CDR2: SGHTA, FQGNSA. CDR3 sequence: CASSSQPELMGYTF. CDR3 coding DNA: TGTGCCAGCAGCTCCCAACCGGAGCTCATGGGCTACACCTTC. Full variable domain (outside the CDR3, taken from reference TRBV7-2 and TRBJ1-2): GAGVSQSPSNKVTEKGKDVELRCDPISGHTALYWYRQSLGQGLEFLIYFQGNSAPDKSGLPSDRFSAERTGGSVSTLTIQRTQQEDSAVYLCASSSQPELMGYTFGSGTRLTVV.

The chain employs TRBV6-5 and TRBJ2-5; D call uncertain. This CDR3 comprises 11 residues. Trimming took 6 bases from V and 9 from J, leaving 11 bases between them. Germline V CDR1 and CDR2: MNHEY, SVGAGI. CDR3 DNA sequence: TGTGCCAGCAGCCCGACTGAGGCCCAGTACTTC. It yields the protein CASSPTEAQYF.

CDR3 in amino acids: CAWEPGLKGGYTF. The CDR3 region has the DNA TGTGCCTGGGAACCGGGTCTCAAGGGCGGCTACACCTTC. The V and J genes are TRBV30 and TRBJ1-2, with no clear D. This CDR3 is 13 amino acids long. CDR1 and CDR2 (germline): GTSNPN, SVGIG (reference sequence). V was trimmed by 5 bases and J by 8 bases, leaving 18 bases between them.

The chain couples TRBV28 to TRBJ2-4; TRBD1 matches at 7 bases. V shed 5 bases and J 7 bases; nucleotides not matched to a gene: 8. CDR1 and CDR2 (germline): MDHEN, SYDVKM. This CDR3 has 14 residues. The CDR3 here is CASSEYRGSNIQYF. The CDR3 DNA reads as TGTGCCAGCAGTGAATACAGGGGATCGAACATTCAGTACTTC.

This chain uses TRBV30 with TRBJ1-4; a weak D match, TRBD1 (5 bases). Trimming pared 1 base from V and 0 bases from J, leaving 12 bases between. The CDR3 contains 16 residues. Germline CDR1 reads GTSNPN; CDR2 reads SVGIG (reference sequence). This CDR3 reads CAWSARQFATNEKLFF. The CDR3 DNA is TGTGCCTGGAGTGCCCGACAGTTTGCAACTAATGAAAAACTGTTTTTT.

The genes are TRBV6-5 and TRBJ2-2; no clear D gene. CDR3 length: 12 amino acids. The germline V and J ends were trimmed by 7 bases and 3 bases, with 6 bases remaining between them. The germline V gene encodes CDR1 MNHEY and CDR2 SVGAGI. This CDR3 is CASTPYTGELFF. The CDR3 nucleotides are TGTGCCAGCACGCCCTACACCGGGGAGCTGTTTTTT.

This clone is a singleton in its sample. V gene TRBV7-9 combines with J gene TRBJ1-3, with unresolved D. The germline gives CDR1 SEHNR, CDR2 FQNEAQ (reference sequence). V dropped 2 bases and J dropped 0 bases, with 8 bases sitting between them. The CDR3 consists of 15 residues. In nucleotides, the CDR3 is TGTGCCAGCAGCTTATGGTCAGCCTCTGGAAACACCATATATTTT. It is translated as CASSLWSASGNTIYF.

CDR3 residues: CASSKDGYGYTF. As DNA, the CDR3 is TGCGCCAGCAGCAAGGACGGTTATGGCTACACCTTC. The V call is TRBV4-1, the J call TRBJ1-2; D ambiguous. Trimming took 5 bases from V and 5 from J, leaving 9 bases between them. In germline, CDR1 is MGHRA, CDR2 YSYEKL. The CDR3 spans 12 residues.

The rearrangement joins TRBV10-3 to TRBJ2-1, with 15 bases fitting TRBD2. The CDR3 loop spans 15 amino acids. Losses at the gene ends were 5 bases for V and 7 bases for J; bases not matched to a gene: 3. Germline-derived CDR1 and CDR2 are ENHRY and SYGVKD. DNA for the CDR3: TGTGCCATCAGTCAGGGACTAGCGGGAGGAAATGAGCAGTTCTTC. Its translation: CAISQGLAGGNEQFF.

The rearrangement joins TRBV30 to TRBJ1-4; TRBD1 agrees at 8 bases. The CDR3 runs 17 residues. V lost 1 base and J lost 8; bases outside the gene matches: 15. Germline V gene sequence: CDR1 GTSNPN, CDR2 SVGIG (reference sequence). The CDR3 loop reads CAWSDQITGGAGEKLFF. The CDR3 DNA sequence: TGTGCCTGGAGTGACCAGATCACAGGGGGGGCAGGGGAAAAACTGTTTTTT.

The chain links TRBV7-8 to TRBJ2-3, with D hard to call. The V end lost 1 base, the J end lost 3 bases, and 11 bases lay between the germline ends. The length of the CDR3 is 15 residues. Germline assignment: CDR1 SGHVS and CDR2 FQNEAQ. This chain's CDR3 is CASSLDSSGTDTQYF. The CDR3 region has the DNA TGTGCCAGCAGCTTAGACTCTTCCGGGACAGATACGCAGTATTTT.